This T cell receptor beta chain is from a study of identical twins listed by TCRdb under 2016. About the investigation overall: TCR alpha and beta repertoires from monozygotic twins, unrelated adults of various ages and cord blood were deep-sequenced to test whether fetal clonotypes persist. To rule out contamination, replicate twin experiments were performed at different times with different library preparation protocols. The study at large found these results: In beta out-of-frame sequences, excess twin sharing was weaker, because having fewer shared sequences lowered the signal-to-noise ratio. In monozygotic twins, recombination models systematically underestimated out-of-frame TCR alpha sharing, but the models matched the sharing seen between unrelated individuals. Compared with coincidental sharing between unrelated individuals, out-of-frame TCR alpha sequences shared between twins had an excess of sequences with low generation probability. Invariant T cells such as MAIT and iNKT could partly confound zero-insertion analyses, although diverse VJ usage argued against such confounding for most clonotypes. Conclusions relied on cross-sectional statistical analysis, since the same donors could not be followed over many years. Fewer insertions were carried by abundant cord blood beta clonotypes; a weaker similar trend was observed in young adult naive repertoires, while no such trend was observed in memory repertoires.

Only healthy Caucasian donors were included. The CDR3 spans 16 residues, from the cysteine through the phenylalanine. Only the CDR3 part of the read is kept: 48 bases, read in frame from the first base. V trim: 3 bases; J trim: 4 bases; unmatched bases: 8. The germline V gene supplies CDR1 MDHEN and CDR2 SYDVKM. Remarks on this clonotype: It lacks a known antigen. No clone much larger than this one lies a single base away; base qualities are absent.

Library preparation employed 5' RACE. The sample was run on an Illumina HiSeq 2000. Template switching added a universal primer binding site, and the final cDNA carried a unique molecular identifier that allowed TCR cDNA molecules to be counted accurately. Specific primers in the conserved constant-segment region were used to synthesize first-strand cDNA for the TCR alpha and beta chains. To control for contamination, every cDNA library carried two barcodes: a SMART-Mk sample barcode plus Illumina barcodes. TruSeq adapter sequences, together with Illumina sample barcodes, were added in two successive PCR steps. The TCR alpha and beta cDNA libraries were sequenced on the Illumina HiSeq platform using custom primers. The authors' analysis ran thus. Unique molecular identifiers were extracted from raw reads with MiGEC, and CDR3 positions were determined with MiXCR. Recombination models were inferred per individual with the repgenHMM and IGoR tools using an EM algorithm. Shared clonotypes were analyzed with the tcR package in R, and sharing was normalized by the product of cloneset sizes. To study raw recombination without the effects of thymic and clonal selection, out-of-frame nonproductive sequences were analyzed. TCRdb passed the public sequencing reads through fastp at Q25 and MiXCR, retaining productive beta sequences. Every entry covers one CDR3 protein and lists the most common genes and DNA from its rows. These V and J calls rely on TCRdb rather than the paper's analysis. The sample data list roughly 1.6 million distinct CDR3 sequences, and more than 30% of these were observed just once. Approximately 0.25% of the sample goes to the ten largest clones.

The source material was cord blood. This chain joins TRBV28 to TRBJ1-1; 10 nucleotides in the junction match TRBD1. This sequence originates from a newborn girl in good health. The DNA sequence is given as TGTGCCAGCAGTTTGCCGAAAGGGACAGGGGCCACTGAAGCTTTCTTT. Its translation is CASSLPKGTGATEAFF. Reference TRBV28 and TRBJ1-1 genes cover what lies past the CDR3, so the full variable domain is DVKVTQSSRYLVKRTGEKVFLECVQDMDHENMFWYRQDPGLGLRLIYFSYDVKMKEKGDIPEGYSVSREKKERFSLILESASTNQTSMYLCASSLPKGTGATEAFFGQGTRLTVV.